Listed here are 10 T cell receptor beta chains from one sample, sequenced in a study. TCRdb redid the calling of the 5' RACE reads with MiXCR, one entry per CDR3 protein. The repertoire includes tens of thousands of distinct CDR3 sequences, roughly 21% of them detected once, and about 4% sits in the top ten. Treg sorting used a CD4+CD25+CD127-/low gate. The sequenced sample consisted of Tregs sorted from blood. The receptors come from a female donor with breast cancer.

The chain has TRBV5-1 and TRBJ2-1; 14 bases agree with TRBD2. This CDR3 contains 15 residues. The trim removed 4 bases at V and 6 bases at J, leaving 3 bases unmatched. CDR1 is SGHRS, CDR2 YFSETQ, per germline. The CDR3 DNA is TGCGCCAGCAGCAAGGGACTAGCGGGAGTCAATGAGCAGTTCTTC. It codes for CASSKGLAGVNEQFF.

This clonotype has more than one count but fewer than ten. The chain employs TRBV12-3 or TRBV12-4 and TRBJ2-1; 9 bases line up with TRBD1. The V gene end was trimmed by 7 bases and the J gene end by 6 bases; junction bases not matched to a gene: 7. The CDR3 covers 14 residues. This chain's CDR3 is CASIPGTGSNEQFF. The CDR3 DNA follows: TGTGCCAGCATCCCAGGGACAGGGTCCAATGAGCAGTTCTTC.

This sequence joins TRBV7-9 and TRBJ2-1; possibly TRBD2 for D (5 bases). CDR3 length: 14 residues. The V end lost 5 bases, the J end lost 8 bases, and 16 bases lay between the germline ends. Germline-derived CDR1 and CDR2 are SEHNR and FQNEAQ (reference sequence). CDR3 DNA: TGTGCCAGCAGCGCGAGGTTAGCGATGTATGAGCAGTTCTTC. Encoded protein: CASSARLAMYEQFF. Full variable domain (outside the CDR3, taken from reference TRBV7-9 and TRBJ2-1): DTGVSQNPRHKITKRGQNVTFRCDPISEHNRLYWYRQTLGQGPEFLTYFQNEAQLEKSRLLSDRFSAERPKGSFSTLEIQRTEQGDSAMYLCASSARLAMYEQFFGPGTRLTVL.

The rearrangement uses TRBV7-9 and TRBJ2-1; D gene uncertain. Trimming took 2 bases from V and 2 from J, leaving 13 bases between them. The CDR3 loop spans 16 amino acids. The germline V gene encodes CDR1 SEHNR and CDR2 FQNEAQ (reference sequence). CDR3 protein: CASSLSPAGAYNEQFF. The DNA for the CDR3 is TGTGCCAGCAGCTTATCACCAGCAGGAGCCTACAATGAGCAGTTCTTC.

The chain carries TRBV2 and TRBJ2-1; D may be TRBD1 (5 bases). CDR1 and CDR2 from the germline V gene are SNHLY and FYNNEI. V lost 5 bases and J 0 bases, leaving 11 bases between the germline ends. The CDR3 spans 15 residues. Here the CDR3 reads CASSMTDSSYNEQFF. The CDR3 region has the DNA TGTGCCAGCAGTATGACAGATAGCTCCTACAATGAGCAGTTCTTC.

CDR3 in DNA: TGTGCCAGCAGCCACGGACAGGGGCAACTGAACACTGAAGCTTTCTTT. Its protein is CASSHGQGQLNTEAFF. The chain combines TRBV4-2 with TRBJ1-1, with 9 bases lining up with TRBD1. The CDR3 sequence is 16 residues long. CDR1 is LGHNA and CDR2 is YNFKEQ in the germline V gene. The J segment lost 0 bases and the V segment lost 3 bases, leaving 5 bases of the junction unmatched.

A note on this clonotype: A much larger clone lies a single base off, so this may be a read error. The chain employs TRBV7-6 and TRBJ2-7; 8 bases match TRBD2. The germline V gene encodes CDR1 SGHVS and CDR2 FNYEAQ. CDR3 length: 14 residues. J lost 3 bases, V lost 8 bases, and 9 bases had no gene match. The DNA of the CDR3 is TGTGCCAGCCGCTCCGTTACTAGCGGCTACGAGCAGTACTTC. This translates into CASRSVTSGYEQYF. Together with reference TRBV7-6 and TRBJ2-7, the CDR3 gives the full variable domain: GAGVSQSPRYKVTKRGQDVALRCDPISGHVSLYWYRQALGQGPEFLTYFNYEAQQDKSGLPNDRFSAERPEGSISTLTIQRTEQRDSAMYRCASRSVTSGYEQYFGPGTRLTVT.

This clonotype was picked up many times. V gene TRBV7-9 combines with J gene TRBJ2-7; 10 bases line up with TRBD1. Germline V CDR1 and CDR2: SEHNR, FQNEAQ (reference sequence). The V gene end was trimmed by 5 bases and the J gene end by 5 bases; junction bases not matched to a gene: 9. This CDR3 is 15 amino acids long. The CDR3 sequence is CASSRSTGGLHEQYF. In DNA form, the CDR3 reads TGTGCCAGCAGCCGATCGACAGGGGGCCTTCACGAGCAGTACTTC.

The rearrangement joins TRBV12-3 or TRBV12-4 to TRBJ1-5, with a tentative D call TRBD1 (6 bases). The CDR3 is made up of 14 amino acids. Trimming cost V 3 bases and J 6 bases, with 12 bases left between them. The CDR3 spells CASSFIGGGQPQHF. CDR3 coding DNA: TGTGCCAGCAGTTTTATTGGGGGCGGTCAGCCCCAGCATTTT.

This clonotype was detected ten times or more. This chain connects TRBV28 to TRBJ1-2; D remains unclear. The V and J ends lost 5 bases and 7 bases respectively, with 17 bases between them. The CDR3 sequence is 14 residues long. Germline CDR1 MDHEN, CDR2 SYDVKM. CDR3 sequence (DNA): TGTGCCAGCAGTGTCACACCGGTATTAAGTGGCTACACCTTC. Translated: CASSVTPVLSGYTF.